A single sample is the source of the 15 T cell receptor beta chains below, sequenced in a study of blood T cell repertoires in COVID-19. Some clones are missing from TCRdb's copy, which holds only in-frame ones; the method was immunoSEQ multiplex PCR. The table lists roughly 99,000 clones, around 88% of them singletons. The sequenced sample was peripheral blood. The receptor source for this set is a man between 45 and 60 years old with COVID-19, enrolled during active disease.

This chain uses TRBV2 with TRBJ1-2; the D gene is possibly TRBD1 (6 bases). This CDR3 comprises 15 residues. V shed 3 bases and J shed 7 bases, with 18 bases lying between them. The germline V gene encodes CDR1 SNHLY and CDR2 FYNNEI. The CDR3 sequence: CASSDRATGRGGYTF. The CDR3 DNA is TGTGCCAGCAGTGATAGAGCGACAGGAAGAGGTGGCTACACCTTC.

V gene TRBV20-1 combines with J gene TRBJ1-2; D is perhaps TRBD1 (6 bases). Between the trimmed V and J ends, which lost 6 bases and 6 bases, there was a span of 11 bases. The CDR3 totals 11 residues. CDR1 and CDR2 from the germline V gene are DFQATT and SNEGSKA (reference sequence). The CDR3 bases are TGCAGTGCAAGGGGGTATGATGGCTACACCTTC. Residues: CSARGYDGYTF.

The genes are TRBV14 and TRBJ2-7; 12 positions agree with TRBD1. Germline CDR1 SGHDN, CDR2 FVKESK. The CDR3 extends over 14 amino acids. V gave up 4 bases and J gave up 7 bases; unmatched junction bases: 5. The CDR3 DNA reads TGTGCCAGCAGCCCGGGACAGGGGGCCCAAGAGCAGTACTTC. Protein sequence: CASSPGQGAQEQYF.

This clone was picked up one time. CDR3 in DNA: TGTGCCAGCAGCGACTCCAGGACTAGCGGGGGGGCCTGGGATGAGCAGTTCTTC. Translating gives CASSDSRTSGGAWDEQFF. The chain joins TRBV9 to TRBJ2-1, with 15 bases aligning to TRBD2. The V gene end was trimmed by 3 bases and the J gene end by 8 bases; junction bases not matched to a gene: 12. Per the germline V gene, CDR1 is SGDLS and CDR2 is YYNGEE. The CDR3 extends over 18 amino acids.

V is TRBV4-1 and J is TRBJ1-1, with TRBD1 matching over 10 bases. There are 13 residues in the CDR3. The ends lost 4 bases at V and 6 bases at J; junction bases unmatched: 2. Germline loops: CDR1 MGHRA, CDR2 YSYEKL. In DNA, the CDR3 is TGCGCCAGCAGCCCCGGACAGGGGGCTGAAGCTTTCTTT. It specifies CASSPGQGAEAFF.

The chain couples TRBV27 to TRBJ1-4; D is perhaps TRBD1 (6 bases). CDR1 and CDR2 (germline): MNHEY, SMNVEV (reference sequence). The V end was cut by 2 bases, the J end by 0 bases, with 16 bases between. The CDR3 is made up of 18 amino acids. DNA for the CDR3: TGTGCCAGCAGTTTAACAGGGCCCATAGACGCAACTAATGAAAAACTGTTTTTT. Protein sequence: CASSLTGPIDATNEKLFF. Variable domain in full (rest from reference TRBV27 and TRBJ1-4): EAQVTQNPRYLITVTGKKLTVTCSQNMNHEYMSWYRQDPGLGLRQIYYSMNVEVTDKGDVPEGYKVSRKEKRNFPLILESPSPNQTSLYFCASSLTGPIDATNEKLFFGSGTQLSVL.

The chain links TRBV18 to TRBJ1-4, with no clear D. Looked up from germline, CDR1 is KGHSH and CDR2 is LQKENI. The CDR3 covers 16 residues. Trimming cost V 1 base and J 0 bases, with 9 bases left between them. CDR3 nucleotide sequence: TGTGCCAGCTCACCACGTCGGTCTGCAACTAATGAAAAACTGTTTTTT. This codes for CASSPRRSATNEKLFF.

The chain couples TRBV30 to TRBJ1-2; 7 bases are shared with TRBD1. This CDR3 contains 14 residues. The V gene's germline CDR1 is GTSNPN and CDR2 SVGIG (reference sequence). The DNA for the CDR3 is TGTGCGAGGGGGCCCCCTGGTGTAGGCTATGGCTACACCTTC. It codes for CARGPPGVGYGYTF.

The chain carries TRBV2 and TRBJ2-5; 9 bases map to TRBD2. V lost 1 base and J lost 3; bases outside the gene matches: 9. Germline CDR1 and CDR2: SNHLY and FYNNEI. The CDR3 loop spans 17 amino acids. The CDR3 loop is CASSEGPAGGPKETQYF. The CDR3 DNA follows: TGTGCCAGCAGTGAAGGGCCAGCGGGGGGACCAAAAGAGACCCAGTACTTC.

The chain has TRBV19 and TRBJ1-5; D not resolved. CDR1 and CDR2 (germline): LNHDA, SQIVND (reference sequence). The length of the CDR3 is 12 residues. V dropped 2 bases and J dropped 3 bases, with 2 bases sitting between them. The CDR3 coding sequence is TGTGCCAGTAGTATACTCAATCAGCCCCAGCATTTT. Amino acids: CASSILNQPQHF.

This clone occurred a few times. This chain joins TRBV29-1 and TRBJ1-1; no reliable D call. Germline V gives CDR1 SQVTM, CDR2 ANQGSEA. The CDR3 is 12 amino acids. Trimming shortened V by 0 bases and J by 7 bases, and 9 bases separated the two germline ends. Here the CDR3 reads CSVEDRGIEAFF. Written as DNA, the CDR3 is TGCAGCGTTGAAGATCGCGGGATTGAAGCTTTCTTT.

This clone has a handful of counts. The genes are TRBV2 and TRBJ1-1; no clear D gene. CDR1 is SNHLY and CDR2 is FYNNEI in the germline V gene. With 7 bases removed from V and 0 bases from J, the gap between germline ends came to 12 bases. The CDR3 extends over 14 amino acids. CDR3 DNA sequence: TGTGCCAGCATAAATGAGGGAGTGAACACTGAAGCTTTCTTT. It translates to CASINEGVNTEAFF.

This clone was detected only once. The chain joins TRBV7-9 to TRBJ2-5; D is ambiguous. CDR1 SEHNR and CDR2 FQNEAQ come from the germline V gene (reference sequence). Trimming took off 0 bases at V and 2 bases at J, with 10 bases between the two ends. This CDR3 contains 15 residues. CDR3 in DNA: TGTGCCAGCAGCTTAGCAGAGACTTCGCAAGAGACCCAGTACTTC. This encodes CASSLAETSQETQYF.

The chain combines TRBV4-3 with TRBJ2-2; 8 positions agree with TRBD2. The length of the CDR3 is 15 residues. V shed 1 base and J 5 bases; nucleotides not matched to a gene: 3. In germline, CDR1 is LGHNA, CDR2 YSLEER. The CDR3 is CASSQGLAHTGELFF. The CDR3 coding sequence is TGCGCCAGCAGCCAAGGACTAGCGCATACCGGGGAGCTGTTTTTT.

This chain links TRBV7-9 with TRBJ2-3; 11 nucleotides agree with TRBD2. The CDR3 totals 16 residues. Germline loops: CDR1 SEHNR, CDR2 FQNEAQ (reference sequence). V was pared by 4 bases and J by 2 bases, with 5 bases of the junction left unmatched. The CDR3 DNA is TGTGCCAGCAGCTCCCTAGCGGGGGGATTCACAGATACGCAGTATTTT. Amino acids: CASSSLAGGFTDTQYF.